One T cell receptor beta chain is described in this entry. Trimming stripped 0 bases from V and 3 bases from J, with 12 bases between. CDR1 and CDR2 (germline): SGHDN, FVKESK. CDR3 length: 15 amino acids. The sample originates from a study of T-cell reconstitution after alpha-beta-depleted transplantation in children. Preparation of the TCRbeta library was carried out with unique molecular identifiers. TCRdb called the PCR reads again in MiXCR, with one record for every CDR3 protein. The sample lists some 310,000 distinct CDR3 sequences; approximately 23% were seen once. This specimen was PBMCs, mostly from graft donor cells, taken 180 days after TCRalphabeta/CD19-depleted stem cell transplant. The V call is TRBV14, the J call TRBJ2-7; D gene unclear. The sequence was collected from a male patient aged 10-17 years who had a stem cell transplant for acute lymphoblastic leukemia, so the T cells may come from the graft donor. The CDR3 DNA is TGTGCCAGCAGCCAAGATCTCTCCAGTAACTACGAGCAGTACTTC. This encodes CASSQDLSSNYEQYF. The full variable domain, its missing parts supplied by reference TRBV14 and TRBJ2-7, is EAGVTQFPSHSVIEKGQTVTLRCDPISGHDNLYWYRRVMGKEIKFLLHFVKESKQDESGMPNNRFLAERTGGTYSTLKVQPAELEDSGVYFCASSQDLSSNYEQYFGPGTRLTVT.